This T cell receptor beta chain was sequenced in a study of T cell changes during pregnancy in multiple sclerosis. Looked up from germline, CDR1 is MNHEY and CDR2 is SMNVEV (reference sequence). Trimming cost V 5 bases and J 3 bases; bases outside gene matches: 3. This CDR3 is built from 15 residues. Sequenced by immunoSEQ multiplex PCR; TCRdb stores in-frame clones only, minus some. Among around 40,000 clones, 90% to 95% were seen once, and the ten largest hold around 8%. The clonotype comes from a female donor with multiple sclerosis, enrolled in a pregnancy study. The sample consisted of CD8+ T cells from peripheral blood mononuclear cells, taken in the third trimester of pregnancy. The V gene is TRBV27, the J gene TRBJ2-2, with TRBD1 identical over 10 bases. The CDR3 DNA follows: TGTGCCAGCAGTCCGGGGACAGGGGACACCGGGGAGCTGTTTTTT. Translated, it gives CASSPGTGDTGELFF.